Presented here are 12 T cell receptor beta chains from one specimen sequenced in a study of breast tumors, draining lymph nodes, adjacent tissues (dated by TCRdb to about 2016). Lymph node samples were obtained from the axillary draining lymph nodes of breast cancer patients. The library was made by multiplex PCR. The instrument given in TCRdb is Illumina HiSeq 2000. Clones were called with MiXCR by TCRdb after fastp trimmed the public reads at Q25, and only in-frame beta chains were retained. Identical CDR3 proteins give one entry, which carries the most common genes and DNA. A total of about 140,000 distinct CDR3 sequences appear in this sample, approximately 32% of them only once. The top ten clonotypes cover under 2.5% of the sample. The sequencing input was axillary lymph node tissue. These TCRs come from a female donor with breast cancer. Some clones in this sample may be carry-over from other donors' samples.

Many counts were recorded for this clonotype. This chain uses TRBV20-1 with TRBJ2-5; D tentatively fits TRBD1 or TRBD2 (5 bases each). Looked up from germline, CDR1 is DFQATT and CDR2 is SNEGSKA (reference sequence). The V gene lost 3 bases and the J gene lost 5 bases, with 19 bases spanning the gap. The CDR3 contains 15 residues. The CDR3 bases are TGCAGTGCTAGTCCCCAGGGACGATCCCGGGAGACCCAGTACTTC. This gives the protein CSASPQGRSRETQYF.

There are many counts of this clonotype. The chain has TRBV12-3 or TRBV12-4 and TRBJ2-2; D not resolved. The length of the CDR3 is 14 residues. V was cut by 3 bases and J by 3 bases, with 8 bases left in between. CDR3 amino acids: CASSLSTDTGELFF. The CDR3 nucleotides read TGTGCCAGCAGTTTGTCGACGGACACCGGGGAGCTGTTTTTT.

This clonotype showed up many times. This sequence joins TRBV12-5 and TRBJ1-2, with 8 bases that match TRBD1. This CDR3 has 14 amino acids. Looked up from germline, CDR1 is LGHNT and CDR2 is FRNRAP. Unmatched junction bases numbered 0, after V lost 1 base and J lost 2 bases. CDR3 DNA: TGTGCTAGTGGTTTGGGGACAGGGAACTATGGCTACACCTTC. It yields the protein CASGLGTGNYGYTF.

This clonotype was observed once. J is TRBJ2-3 and V is TRBV9; TRBD2 agrees at 11 bases. The trim removed 5 bases at V and 11 bases at J, leaving 13 bases unmatched. The CDR3 totals 15 residues. CDR1 is SGDLS, CDR2 YYNGEE, per germline. CDR3 sequence (DNA): TGTGCCAGCAGTCTTAGCGGGGGGGGGTACAATGAGCAGTATTTT. This gives the protein CASSLSGGGYNEQYF.

The J gene is TRBJ2-6, the V gene TRBV4-2; D unresolved. The germline V and J ends were trimmed by 0 bases and 4 bases, with 19 bases remaining between them. The CDR3 runs 19 residues. CDR1 is LGHNA and CDR2 is YNFKEQ in the germline V gene. The CDR3 here is CASSQDPVQWANGANVLTF. The CDR3 bases are TGTGCCAGCAGCCAAGATCCTGTACAATGGGCGAACGGGGCCAACGTCCTGACTTTC.

This clonotype was seen many times. The chain has TRBV6-2 or TRBV6-3 and TRBJ2-1; 8 bases agree with TRBD2. Germline-derived CDR1 and CDR2 are MNHEY and SVGEGT. With V trimmed by 6 bases and J by 7 bases, 5 bases remained unmatched. This CDR3 has 13 amino acids. DNA for the CDR3: TGTGCCAGCAGGGAAGCGGGGGCTAATGAGCAGTTCTTC. Its protein product is CASREAGANEQFF.

The V and J genes are TRBV12-3 or TRBV12-4 and TRBJ1-2, with 9 positions matching TRBD1. With V trimmed by 5 bases and J by 5 bases, 3 bases remained unmatched. The CDR3 is 13 residues long. CDR3 sequence reads: CASSGDRVYGYTF. CDR3 DNA sequence: TGTGCCAGCAGTGGGGACAGGGTGTATGGCTACACCTTC.

This clonotype was observed a few times. A much larger clonotype is one base distant, so this may be a read error. V usage is TRBV4-1 and J usage is TRBJ2-2, with D perhaps TRBD1 or TRBD2 (6 bases each). This CDR3 has 15 amino acids. Looked up from germline, CDR1 is MGHRA and CDR2 is YSYEKL. In DNA form, the CDR3 reads TGCGCCAGCAGCCCAGGACCTGGGGACACCGGGGGGCTGTTTTTT. As protein: CASSPGPGDTGGLFF.

There are many counts of this clonotype. The chain carries TRBV11-2 and TRBJ2-5; no reliable D call. Per the germline V gene, CDR1 is SGHAT and CDR2 is FQNNGV. Trimming left V 5 bases short and J 0 bases short, with 10 bases between. CDR3 length equals 14 residues. This CDR3 reads CASSPDLYQETQYF. The CDR3, as DNA: TGTGCCAGCAGCCCAGATTTGTACCAAGAGACCCAGTACTTC.

This clonotype has a count of ten or more. J is TRBJ2-5 and V is TRBV5-4, with a weak D call TRBD2 (6 bases). Trimming took 0 bases from V and 5 from J, leaving 20 bases between them. Germline V lookup: CDR1 SGHNT, CDR2 YYREEE (reference sequence). The CDR3 has 17 amino acids. The CDR3 DNA follows: TGTGCCAGCAGCTTGGGGTTGGTATCGGAACGGGGGGAGACCCAGTACTTC. This translates into CASSLGLVSERGETQYF. The full variable domain, rest sourced from reference TRBV5-4 and TRBJ2-5, is ETGVTQSPTHLIKTRGQQVTLRCSSQSGHNTVSWYQQALGQGPQFIFQYYREEENGRGNFPPRFSGLQFPNYSSELNVNALELDDSALYLCASSLGLVSERGETQYFGPGTRLLVL.

Notes on this clonotype: One end of the junction does not line up with germline, which may come from a read error. V usage is TRBV5-8 and J usage is TRBJ2-5; tentatively, D is TRBD1 or TRBD2 (5 bases each). Germline V gives CDR1 SGHTS, CDR2 YDEGEE. The CDR3 spans 14 residues. The CDR3 loop is CASSSTGPQVTQYF. The CDR3 DNA sequence: TGTGCCAGCAGCTCTACGGGACCCCAAGTGACCCAGTACTTC.

This sequence joins TRBV19 and TRBJ1-5; D unclear. Germline assignment: CDR1 LNHDA and CDR2 SQIVND (reference sequence). Trimming removed 3 bases from V and 0 bases from J, with 12 bases in between. CDR3 length equals 16 residues. The CDR3 sequence: CASSMVGQISNQPQHF. In DNA form, the CDR3 reads TGTGCCAGTAGTATGGTGGGCCAGATTAGCAATCAGCCCCAGCATTTT.